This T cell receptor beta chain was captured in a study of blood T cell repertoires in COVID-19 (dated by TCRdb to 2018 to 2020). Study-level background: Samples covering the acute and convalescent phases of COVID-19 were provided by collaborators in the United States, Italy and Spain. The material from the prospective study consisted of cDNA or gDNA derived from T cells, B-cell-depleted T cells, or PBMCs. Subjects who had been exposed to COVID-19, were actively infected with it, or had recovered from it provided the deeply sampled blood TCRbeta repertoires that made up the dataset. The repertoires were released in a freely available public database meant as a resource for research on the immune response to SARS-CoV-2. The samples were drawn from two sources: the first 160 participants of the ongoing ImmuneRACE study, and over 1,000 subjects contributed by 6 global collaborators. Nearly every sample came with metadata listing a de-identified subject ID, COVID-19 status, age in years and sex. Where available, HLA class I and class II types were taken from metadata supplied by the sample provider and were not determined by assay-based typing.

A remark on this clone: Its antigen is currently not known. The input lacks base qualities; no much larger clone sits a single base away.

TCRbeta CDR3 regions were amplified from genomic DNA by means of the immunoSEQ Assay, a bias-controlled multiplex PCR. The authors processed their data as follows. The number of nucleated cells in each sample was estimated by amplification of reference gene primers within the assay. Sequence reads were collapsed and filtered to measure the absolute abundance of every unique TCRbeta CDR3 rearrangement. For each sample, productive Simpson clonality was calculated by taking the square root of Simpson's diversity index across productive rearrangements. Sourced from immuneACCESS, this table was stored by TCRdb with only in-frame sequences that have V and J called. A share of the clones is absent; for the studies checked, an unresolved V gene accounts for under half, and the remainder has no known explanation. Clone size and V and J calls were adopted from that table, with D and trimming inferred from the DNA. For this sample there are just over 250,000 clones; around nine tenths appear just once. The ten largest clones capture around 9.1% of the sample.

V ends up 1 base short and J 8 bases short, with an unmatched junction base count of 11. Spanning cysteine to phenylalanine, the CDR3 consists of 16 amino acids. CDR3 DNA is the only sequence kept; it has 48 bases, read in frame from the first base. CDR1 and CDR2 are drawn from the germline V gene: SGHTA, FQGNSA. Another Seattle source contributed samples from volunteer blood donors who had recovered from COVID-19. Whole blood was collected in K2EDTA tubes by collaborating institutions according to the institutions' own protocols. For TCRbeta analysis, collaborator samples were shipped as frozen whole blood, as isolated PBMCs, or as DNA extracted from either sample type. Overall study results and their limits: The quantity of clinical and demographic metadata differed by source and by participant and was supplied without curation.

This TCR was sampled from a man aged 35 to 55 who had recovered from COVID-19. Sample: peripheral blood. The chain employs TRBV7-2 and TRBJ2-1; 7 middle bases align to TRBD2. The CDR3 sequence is CASSLGGGAGVHEQFF. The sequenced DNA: TGTGCCAGCAGCTTAGGCGGGGGAGCGGGTGTGCATGAGCAGTTCTTC. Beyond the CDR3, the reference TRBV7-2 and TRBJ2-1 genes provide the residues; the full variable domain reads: GAGVSQSPSNKVTEKGKDVELRCDPISGHTALYWYRQSLGQGLEFLIYFQGNSAPDKSGLPSDRFSAERTGGSVSTLTIQRTQQEDSAVYLCASSLGGGAGVHEQFFGPGTRLTVL.